The 8 T cell receptor beta chains listed next were all sequenced from one sample in a study of T cell repertoires in cytomegalovirus infection. Via MiXCR, TCRdb re-called the reads, giving one row per CDR3 protein. The sample has roughly 310,000 distinct CDR3 sequences, roughly 16% seen once. The sequenced material came from PBMCs. The origin of the receptors is a human donor in good health (CMV status not recorded). Some clones in this sample may be carry-over from other donors' samples.

To note about this clonotype: Given a much more abundant clone one base away, this may be a read error. The chain is built from TRBV29-1 and TRBJ2-3; no definite D call. V was shortened by 1 base and J by 4 bases, with 18 bases between the two germline ends. The germline CDR1 and CDR2 sequences are SQVTM and ANQGSEA. This CDR3 comprises 16 residues. CDR3 nucleotide sequence: TGCAGCGTTGAAGGTCTCGGGCAGGCAGAGGCAGATACGCAGTATTTT. This codes for CSVEGLGQAEADTQYF.

This clonotype has only a few counts. V and J are TRBV12-3 or TRBV12-4 and TRBJ2-2; D gene ambiguous. V lost 7 bases, J lost 4 bases, and 7 bases lay in between. This CDR3 has 12 residues. The CDR3 sequence is CASNGRTGELFF. CDR3 coding DNA: TGTGCCAGCAACGGTCGCACCGGGGAGCTGTTTTTT.

The chain joins TRBV6-6 to TRBJ1-2; no clear D. Trimming left V 6 bases short and J 8 bases short, with 13 bases between. CDR3 length: 12 residues. Germline V lookup: CDR1 MNHNY, CDR2 SVGAGI (reference sequence). The CDR3 DNA reads TGTGCCAGCAGCGGGCCGCTGTACGGCTACACCTTC. This codes for CASSGPLYGYTF.

This clonotype was counted a few times. J is TRBJ2-7 and V is TRBV2; D gene uncertain. V was cut by 6 bases and J by 3 bases, with 9 bases left in between. CDR3 length equals 12 residues. The germline V gene encodes CDR1 SNHLY and CDR2 FYNNEI. CDR3: CASRFMGYEQYF. CDR3 in DNA: TGTGCCAGCAGATTCATGGGCTACGAGCAGTACTTC.

This clonotype was recorded at least ten times. The chain is built from TRBV7-2 and TRBJ2-5, with TRBD2 as a possible D gene (6 bases). Germline V gene data show CDR1 as SGHTA and CDR2 as FQGNSA. This CDR3 spans 16 amino acids. The V end lost 1 base, the J end lost 2 bases, and 14 bases lay between the germline ends. The CDR3: CASSLGVGTSQETQYF. The CDR3 bases are TGTGCCAGCAGCTTAGGGGTTGGGACTTCACAAGAGACCCAGTACTTC.

This clonotype was counted at least ten times. The chain is built from TRBV12-3 or TRBV12-4 and TRBJ2-5, with TRBD1 matching over 10 bases. Trimming took 4 bases from V and 2 from J; bases not matched to a gene: 4. This CDR3 region has 15 residues. The CDR3 DNA follows: TGTGCCAGCAGTTGGGGGACAGGGGTTCAAGAGACCCAGTACTTC. This encodes CASSWGTGVQETQYF.

The chain carries TRBV18 and TRBJ1-1; the D gene is possibly TRBD1 (5 bases). Trimming took 6 bases from V and 5 from J, leaving 19 bases between them. Germline assignment: CDR1 KGHSH and CDR2 LQKENI. The CDR3 loop spans 15 amino acids. CDR3 in amino acids: CASSYILAGSTEAFF. The DNA for the CDR3 is TGTGCCAGCTCCTACATATTGGCAGGGTCTACTGAAGCTTTCTTT.

The chain recombines TRBV20-1 with TRBJ1-5; no clear D gene. V lost 2 bases, J lost 0 bases, and 11 bases lay in between. This CDR3 contains 15 residues. CDR1 is DFQATT and CDR2 is SNEGSKA in the germline V gene (reference sequence). The CDR3 nucleotides are TGCAGTGCTAGACAGAATGTAAATAGCAATCAGCCCCAGCATTTT. Encoded protein: CSARQNVNSNQPQHF.